These T cell receptor beta chains were read from a single sample in a study of blood T cell repertoires in COVID-19. Some clones are missing from TCRdb's copy, which holds only in-frame ones; the method was immunoSEQ multiplex PCR. Here the sample spans 50,000 to 60,000 clones, about 88% being singletons. The material sequenced was peripheral blood. These TCRs come from a man aged 55-75 years with active COVID-19. Both conserved end residues are part of each CDR3. The D gene is left open where the match is weak. Size values are once, few and many counts, or a class for expanded clones, and some rows have none.

size	length	V	D	J	DNA	CDR3
.	16	TRBV4-2	TRBD2	TRBJ2-7	TGTGCCAGCAGCCGTGGACTAGCGGGAGGACGCTACGAGCAGTACTTC	CASSRGLAGGRYEQYF
.	15	TRBV7-9	TRBD1	TRBJ2-5	TGTGCCAGCAGCTTAAATGCAGGGGGCTGGAAGACCCAGTACTTC	CASSLNAGGWKTQYF
.	16	TRBV11-2	TRBD1	TRBJ2-5	TGTGCCAGCAGCCACCAGGGACAGGGGGCACAAGAGACCCAGTACTTC	CASSHQGQGAQETQYF
.	13	TRBV5-6	TRBD1	TRBJ1-6	TGTGCCAGCAGCTCGGACAGGGGGTCACCCCTCCACTTT	CASSSDRGSPLHF
few	15	TRBV10-3	TRBD2	TRBJ2-1	TGTGCCATCAATGAAGGGACTAGCGGATACAATGAGCAGTTCTTC	CAINEGTSGYNEQFF
.	17	TRBV11-2	TRBD1	TRBJ2-6	TGTGCCAGCAGGTCCACAGGGGGCATAGCTGGGGCCAACGTCCTGACTTTC	CASRSTGGIAGANVLTF
.	18	TRBV7-3	TRBD2	TRBJ2-3	TGTGCCAGCAGCTTAACGGCGGGAGGGTCCTCTAGCACAGATACGCAGTATTTT	CASSLTAGGSSSTDTQYF
once	16	TRBV24-1	TRBD2	TRBJ2-1	TGTGCCACCAGTGACAGGACTAGCGGAGCCTACAATGAGCAGTTCTTC	CATSDRTSGAYNEQFF
.	13	TRBV29-1	.	TRBJ2-2	TGCAGCGTTGAAGGCGGTAACACCGGGGAGCTGTTTTTT	CSVEGGNTGELFF
.	15	TRBV16	TRBD2	TRBJ2-1	TGTGCCAGCAGCCCACTAGCGGGAGTTCGGGATGAGCAGTTCTTC	CASSPLAGVRDEQFF
.	12	TRBV6-5	.	TRBJ2-1	TGTGCCAGCAGTTACGGGGGGAATGAGCAGTTCTTC	CASSYGGNEQFF
.	16	TRBV2	TRBD1	TRBJ1-2	TGTGCCAGCAGCGGACAGGGTGAGGGTTACGGCTATGGCTACACCTTC	CASSGQGEGYGYGYTF
few	17	TRBV4-1	.	TRBJ2-7	TGCGCCAGCAGCCAAGGACTAGTTCTCACAACTACCTACGAGCAGTACTTC	CASSQGLVLTTTYEQYF
.	16	TRBV11-2	TRBD1	TRBJ2-3	TGTGCCAGCAGCCCGGTGGGACAGAGACGCACAGATACGCAGTATTTT	CASSPVGQRRTDTQYF
.	13	TRBV24-1	.	TRBJ2-1	TGTGCCACCAGTGATCCTTCATCGGTTGAGCAGTTCTTC	CATSDPSSVEQFF
.	15	TRBV27	TRBD1	TRBJ2-7	TGTGCCAGCAGTTACTCCGGGACAGGGTTGTACGAGCAGTACTTC	CASSYSGTGLYEQYF
.	13	TRBV11-2	.	TRBJ1-1	TGTGCCAGCAGCTTTAACGGTCGGACTGAAGCTTTCTTT	CASSFNGRTEAFF
.	15	TRBV29-1	TRBD1	TRBJ2-1	TGCAGCGGACCGAGGGGACAGGGAAACTACAATGAGCAGTTCTTC	CSGPRGQGNYNEQFF
.	12	TRBV5-1	TRBD1	TRBJ1-1	TGCGCCAGCAGCTTGTCCAGGGGGCTAGCTTTCTTT	CASSLSRGLAFF
.	12	TRBV30	.	TRBJ1-2	TGTGCCTGGACAGTGACTAACTATGGCTACACCTTC	CAWTVTNYGYTF
.	16	TRBV18	TRBD2	TRBJ2-3	TGTGCCAGCTCACCCCCTAGCGGGGTTAGCACAGATACGCAGTATTTT	CASSPPSGVSTDTQYF
.	16	TRBV7-6	TRBD2	TRBJ2-7	TGTGCCAGCAGCTTAGGGGGAACTAGCGGGAGTTACGAGCAGTACTTC	CASSLGGTSGSYEQYF
.	15	TRBV25-1	.	TRBJ2-4	TGTGCCAGCAGTGACAGGGCGACAGCCAAAAACATTCAGTACTTC	CASSDRATAKNIQYF
.	14	TRBV9	.	TRBJ2-7	TGTGCCAGCAGCCCGGGGGGCGGGAGTTACGAGCAGTACTTC	CASSPGGGSYEQYF
.	14	TRBV7-3	TRBD2	TRBJ2-5	TGTGCCAGCAGCTTGGCGGGAGGTACGGAGACCCAGTACTTC	CASSLAGGTETQYF
.	14	TRBV15	.	TRBJ2-3	TGTGCCACCAGCAGAGATCGAGCGACAGATACGCAGTATTTT	CATSRDRATDTQYF
.	14	TRBV7-2	.	TRBJ1-5	TGTGCCAGCAGCTTAGCAACAAGAAATCAGCCCCAGCATTTT	CASSLATRNQPQHF
.	20	TRBV7-8	TRBD2	TRBJ2-3	TGTGCCAGCAGCTTACGTCCGGGGACTAGCGGGAGGGCGCGCACAGATACGCAGTATTTT	CASSLRPGTSGRARTDTQYF
.	15	TRBV11-2	TRBD1	TRBJ2-6	TGTGCCAGCAGCTTACAGGGGGCTGGGGCCAACGTCCTGACTTTC	CASSLQGAGANVLTF
.	15	TRBV4-1	TRBD1	TRBJ1-6	TGCGCCAGCAGCCAAGGACAGGGCACGCGTTCACCCCTCCACTTT	CASSQGQGTRSPLHF
.	14	TRBV3-1/TRBV3-2	.	TRBJ1-5	TGTGCCAGCAGCCAAGGTCCAGGCAATCAGCCCCAGCATTTT	CASSQGPGNQPQHF
.	18	TRBV13	TRBD2	TRBJ2-1	TGTGCCAGCAGCCCCGACCCGACTAGCGGTCTATATAACAATGAGCAGTTCTTC	CASSPDPTSGLYNNEQFF
.	16	TRBV9	TRBD2	TRBJ2-2	TGTGCCAGCAGCGTAGTTACTAGCGGGAGCTCCGGGGAGCTGTTTTTT	CASSVVTSGSSGELFF
.	15	TRBV10-2	TRBD2	TRBJ2-7	TGCGCCAGCAGTGAGTCGACTAGCGGGCCCTACGAGCAGTACTTC	CASSESTSGPYEQYF
.	15	TRBV9	.	TRBJ1-6	TGTGCCAGCAGCGTAGACCCAGGTATCAATTCACCCCTCCACTTT	CASSVDPGINSPLHF
.	13	TRBV6-1	.	TRBJ2-7	TGTGCCAGCAGTGACAGGGAATCCTACGAGCAGTACTTC	CASSDRESYEQYF
.	19	TRBV5-1	TRBD2	TRBJ2-7	TGCGCCAGCAGAACGGGGACTAGCGGGAGGGCCTGGGACTCCTACGAGCAGTACTTC	CASRTGTSGRAWDSYEQYF
.	13	TRBV11-2	TRBD1	TRBJ2-5	TGTGCCAGCAGGACAGGGGATCAAGAGACCCAGTACTTC	CASRTGDQETQYF